The entry below describes one TCR beta chain. This record belongs to a study of CD8+ T cells in alopecia areata. Treatment noted: oral pan-JAK inhibitor, 5-10 mg twice daily. RNA, once extracted, was reverse transcribed into cDNA for use as the sequencing template. Libraries were prepared by immunoSEQ multiplex PCR; TCRdb keeps only in-frame clonotypes and omits some of them. Altogether roughly 190,000 clones are present, about three fifths being singletons, with the ten largest covering about 1.3%. Per germline, CDR1 SQVTM and CDR2 ANQGSEA. Trimming cost V 4 bases and J 10 bases; bases outside gene matches: 8. The length of the CDR3 is 13 residues.

This specimen consisted of CD4+ T cells sorted from blood, obtained around week 50, from a patient treated with tofacitinib. This receptor was identified in a human donor with alopecia areata. The chain employs TRBV29-1 and TRBJ2-1; 9 nucleotides agree with TRBD1. The CDR3 nucleotides read TGCAGCGTTGGGGGACAGGGAATTCGGGAGCAGTTCTTC. Amino acid sequence: CSVGGQGIREQFF.